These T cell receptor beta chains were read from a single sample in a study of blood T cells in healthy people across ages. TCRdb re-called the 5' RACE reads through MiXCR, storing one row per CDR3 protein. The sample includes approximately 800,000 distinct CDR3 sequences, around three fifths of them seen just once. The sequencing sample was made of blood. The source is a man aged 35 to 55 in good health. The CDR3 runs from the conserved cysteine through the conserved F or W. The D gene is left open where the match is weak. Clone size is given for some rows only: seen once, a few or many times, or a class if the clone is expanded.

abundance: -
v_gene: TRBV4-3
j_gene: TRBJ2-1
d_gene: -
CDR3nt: TGCGCCAGCAGCCATGGGACGGCAAACAATGAGCAGTTCTTC
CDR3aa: CASSHGTANNEQFF

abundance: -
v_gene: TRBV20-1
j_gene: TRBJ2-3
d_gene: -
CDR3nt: TGCAGTGCCCTTCGTCGCGTAACAGATACGCAGTATTTT
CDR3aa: CSALRRVTDTQYF

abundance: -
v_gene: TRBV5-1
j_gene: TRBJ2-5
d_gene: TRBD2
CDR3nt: TGCGCCAGCAGTTCATCCAGCGGGGGACAAGAGACCCAGTACTTC
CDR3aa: CASSSSSGGQETQYF

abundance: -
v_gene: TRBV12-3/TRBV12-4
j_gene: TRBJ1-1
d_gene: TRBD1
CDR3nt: TGTGCCAGCAGCCCAATGACAGGGAGAAACACTGAAGCTTTCTTT
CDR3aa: CASSPMTGRNTEAFF

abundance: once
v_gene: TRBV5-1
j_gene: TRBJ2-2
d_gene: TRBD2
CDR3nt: TGCGCCAGCAGCTTGGCCGGGACTAGCGTCGGCGGGGAGCTGTTTTTT
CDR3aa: CASSLAGTSVGGELFF

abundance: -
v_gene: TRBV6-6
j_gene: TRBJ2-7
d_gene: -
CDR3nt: TGTGCCAGCAGCCCCACGGGGGTGGCAGGCGAGCAGTACTTC
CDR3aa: CASSPTGVAGEQYF

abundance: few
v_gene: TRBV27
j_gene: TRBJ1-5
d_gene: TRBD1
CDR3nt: TGTGCCAGCAGTTCAAGGGACAGGATTGAGCCAAATCAGCCCCAGCATTTT
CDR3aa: CASSSRDRIEPNQPQHF

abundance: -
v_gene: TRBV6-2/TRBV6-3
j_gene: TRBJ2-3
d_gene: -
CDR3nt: TGTGCCAGCCCCCCCGTTAGCGGCATAGATACGCAGTATTTT
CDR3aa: CASPPVSGIDTQYF

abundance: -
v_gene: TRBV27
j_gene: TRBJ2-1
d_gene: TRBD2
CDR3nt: TGTGCCAGCAGTCCAGCGGGAAACAATGAGCAGTTCTTC
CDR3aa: CASSPAGNNEQFF

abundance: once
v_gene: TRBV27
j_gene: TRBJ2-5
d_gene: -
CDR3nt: TGTGCCAGCAGTTTAGCGGGACCCAACTACAATGAGCAGTACTTC
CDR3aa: CASSLAGPNYNEQYF

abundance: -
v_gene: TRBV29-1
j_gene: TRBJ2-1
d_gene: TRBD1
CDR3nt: TGCAGCGTCGCGACAGGGGGAACCTACAATGAGCAGTTCTTC
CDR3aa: CSVATGGTYNEQFF

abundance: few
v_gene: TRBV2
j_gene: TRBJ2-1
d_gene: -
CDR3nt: TGTGCCAGCAGTTGGGCTAGCCTCGATGAGCAGTTCTTC
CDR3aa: CASSWASLDEQFF

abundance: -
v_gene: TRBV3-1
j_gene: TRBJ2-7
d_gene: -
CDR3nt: TGTGCCAGCAGCCAAGAGGGGGGGCTCACGCAGTACTTC
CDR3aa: CASSQEGGLTQYF

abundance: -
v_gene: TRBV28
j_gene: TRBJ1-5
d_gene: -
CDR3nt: TGTGCCAGCAGCCAGGACCCTCAGCCCCAGCATTTT
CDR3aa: CASSQDPQPQHF

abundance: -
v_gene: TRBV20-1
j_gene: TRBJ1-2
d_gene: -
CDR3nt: TGCAGTGCTTGGACCCAAATCACGGGGGACTATGGCTACACCTTC
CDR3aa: CSAWTQITGDYGYTF

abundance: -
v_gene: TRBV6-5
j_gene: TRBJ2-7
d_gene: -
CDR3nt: TGTGCCAGCAGGAGAGGGGCCGAACCTTCCTACGAGCAGTACTTC
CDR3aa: CASRRGAEPSYEQYF

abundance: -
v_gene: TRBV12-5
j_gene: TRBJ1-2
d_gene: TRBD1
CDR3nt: TGTGCTAGTGGCCCCGGACAGGCGGGGGCCAACTATGGCTACACCTTC
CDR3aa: CASGPGQAGANYGYTF

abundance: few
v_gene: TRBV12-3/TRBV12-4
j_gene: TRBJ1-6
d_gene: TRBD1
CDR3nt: TGTGCCAGCAGTTTGCGACAGGGGGCAAGCAATTCACCCCTCCACTTT
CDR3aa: CASSLRQGASNSPLHF

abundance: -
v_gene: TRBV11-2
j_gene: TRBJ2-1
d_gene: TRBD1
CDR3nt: TGTGCCAGCAGCAAAGACAGGGGGCCGAACAATGAGCAGTTCTTC
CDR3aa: CASSKDRGPNNEQFF

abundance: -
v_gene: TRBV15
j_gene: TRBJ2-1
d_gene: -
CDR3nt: TGTGCCACCAGCAGAGGAGAGGGTATCAATGAGCAGTTCTTC
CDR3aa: CATSRGEGINEQFF

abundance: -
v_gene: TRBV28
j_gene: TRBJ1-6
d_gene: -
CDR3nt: TGTGCCAGCAGGGGGAGTGGTCGGAATAATTCACCCCTCCACTTT
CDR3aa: CASRGSGRNNSPLHF

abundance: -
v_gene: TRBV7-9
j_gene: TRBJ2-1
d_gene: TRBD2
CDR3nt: TGTGCCAGCAGCTCGGTCCCTAGCGGCCCTGCCCTGAATGGGGACCGGTTCTTC
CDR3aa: CASSSVPSGPALNGDRFF

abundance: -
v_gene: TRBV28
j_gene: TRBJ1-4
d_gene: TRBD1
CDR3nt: TGTGCCAGCAGTTCCGACAGGGTCGCTAATGAAAAACTGTTTTTT
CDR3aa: CASSSDRVANEKLFF

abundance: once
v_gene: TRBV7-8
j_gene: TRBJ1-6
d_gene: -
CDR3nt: TGTGCCAGCAGAGAAACAGGGCCTTCACCCCTCCACTTT
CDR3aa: CASRETGPSPLHF

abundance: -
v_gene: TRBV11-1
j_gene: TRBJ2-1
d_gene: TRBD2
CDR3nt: TGTGCCAGCAGCTTAAGTGGATTAGCGGGAGGAGGCAATGAGCAGTTCTTC
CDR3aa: CASSLSGLAGGGNEQFF

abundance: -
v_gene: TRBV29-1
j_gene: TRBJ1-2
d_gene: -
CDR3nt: TGCAGCGTCCAGGGGAACGACTATGGCTACACCTTC
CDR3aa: CSVQGNDYGYTF

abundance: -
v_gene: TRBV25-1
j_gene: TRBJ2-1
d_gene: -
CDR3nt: TGTGCCAGCAGTGACCGTTTCAATGAGCAGTTCTTC
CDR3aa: CASSDRFNEQFF

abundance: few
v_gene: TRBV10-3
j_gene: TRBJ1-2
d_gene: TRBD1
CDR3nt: TGTGCCATCAGTGCCCGAGCAGGGCAGGGGGGAAACTATGGCTACACCTTC
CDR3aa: CAISARAGQGGNYGYTF

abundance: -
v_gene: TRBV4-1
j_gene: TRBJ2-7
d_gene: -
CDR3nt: TGCGCCAGCAGCCGGGGGCCGGGGTACAATGAGCAGTACTTC
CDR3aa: CASSRGPGYNEQYF

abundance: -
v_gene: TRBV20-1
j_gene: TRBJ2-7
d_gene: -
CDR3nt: TGCAGTGCTAGTAGGGCGGAGGGTCGCGAGCAGTACTTC
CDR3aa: CSASRAEGREQYF

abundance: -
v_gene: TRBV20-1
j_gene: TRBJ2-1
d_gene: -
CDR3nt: TGCAGTGCTAGAGAAAATGATGAGCAGTTCTTC
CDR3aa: CSARENDEQFF

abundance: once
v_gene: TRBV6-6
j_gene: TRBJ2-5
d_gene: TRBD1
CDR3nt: TGTGCCAGCAGTTACCTTCTACGGGACAGGGAAGAGACCCAGTACTTC
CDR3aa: CASSYLLRDREETQYF

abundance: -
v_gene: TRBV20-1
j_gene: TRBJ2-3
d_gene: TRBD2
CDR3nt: TGCAGTGCTAGCTTGGCTAGCGGAAGCACAGATACGCAGTATTTT
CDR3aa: CSASLASGSTDTQYF

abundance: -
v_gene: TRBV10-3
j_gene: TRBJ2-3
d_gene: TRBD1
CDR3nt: TGTGCCATCAGTCCAGGGGGAGATACGCAGTATTTT
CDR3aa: CAISPGGDTQYF

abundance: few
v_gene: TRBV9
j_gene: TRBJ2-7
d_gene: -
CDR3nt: TGTGCCAGCAGCGTAGAATCTGGGAGCTCCTACGAGCAGTACTTC
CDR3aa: CASSVESGSSYEQYF